The 12 T cell receptor beta chains presented below share a single source sample, sequenced in a study of cytomegalovirus exposure and HLA in healthy donors. The PCR employed 60 Vbeta primers together with 13 Jbeta primers. Profiling relied on immunoSEQ multiplex PCR, and the TCRdb table lists in-frame clones only, not all of them. The data contain 95,000 to 150,000 clones, 74% of them singletons. The sequenced sample consisted of PBMCs. Receptor source: a woman aged 45-65 years in good health and CMV-seropositive.

The chain recombines TRBV5-4 with TRBJ2-7, with 12 bases identical to TRBD2. The trim removed 4 bases at V and 3 bases at J, leaving 5 bases unmatched. The CDR3 has 15 residues. Germline V gives CDR1 SGHNT, CDR2 YYREEE (reference sequence). CDR3 residues: CASSASSGGVYEQYF. As DNA, the CDR3 is TGTGCCAGCAGCGCTTCTAGCGGGGGGGTCTACGAGCAGTACTTC.

V usage is TRBV27 and J usage is TRBJ1-6; 8 bases are shared with TRBD1. From germline, CDR1 is MNHEY and CDR2 SMNVEV (reference sequence). After removal of 2 bases from V and 7 bases from J, the junction contained 7 bases not matched to a gene. The CDR3 sequence is 16 residues long. The DNA of the CDR3 is TGTGCCAGCAGTTTACCTGGGCAGGGGGCGAATTCACCCCTCCACTTT. This codes for CASSLPGQGANSPLHF.

This clone was detected only once. The CDR3: CSATQGVGYTF. CDR3 DNA: TGCAGTGCTACACAGGGAGTTGGCTACACCTTC. J is TRBJ1-2 and V is TRBV20-1, with D perhaps TRBD1 (6 bases). Deletions cut 4 bases from V and 7 bases from J, with 10 bases between. CDR1 is DFQATT, CDR2 SNEGSKA, per germline (reference sequence). The CDR3 runs 11 residues.

There are a few counts of this clone. The CDR3 nucleotides are TGCGCCAGCAGCCAATTACAGGGTAACTATGGCTACACCTTC. Residues: CASSQLQGNYGYTF. The rearrangement joins TRBV4-3 to TRBJ1-2, with D tentatively TRBD1 (6 bases). V was pared by 2 bases and J by 1 base, with 8 bases between. From germline, CDR1 is LGHNA and CDR2 YSLEER. This CDR3 spans 14 amino acids.

The chain uses TRBV2 and TRBJ2-3; D possibly corresponds to TRBD2 (6 bases). Germline V gene lookup returns CDR1 SNHLY and CDR2 FYNNEI. Trimming pared 7 bases from V and 2 bases from J, leaving 13 bases between. CDR3 length: 14 residues. CDR3 DNA: TGTGCCAGCAAGGAGGGGACCCCCACAGATACGCAGTATTTT. The encoded protein is CASKEGTPTDTQYF.

This clone was observed a few times. This sequence joins TRBV5-1 and TRBJ2-1; a weak D match, TRBD1 (6 bases). The V end was cut by 0 bases, the J end by 7 bases, with 14 bases between. Per germline, CDR1 SGHRS and CDR2 YFSETQ. The CDR3 loop spans 15 amino acids. CDR3 bases: TGCGCCAGCAGCTTGGACAGGGCTACGAGGAATGAGCAGTTCTTC. Encoded protein: CASSLDRATRNEQFF.

This rearrangement joins TRBV5-1 to TRBJ2-2; 8 bases agree with TRBD1. In germline, CDR1 is SGHRS, CDR2 YFSETQ. The CDR3 runs 14 residues. V shed 0 bases and J 5 bases; nucleotides not matched to a gene: 0. CDR3 in amino acids: CASSLGQGTGELFF. For the CDR3, the DNA is TGCGCCAGCAGCTTGGGACAGGGGACCGGGGAGCTGTTTTTT. Combining the CDR3 with reference TRBV5-1 and TRBJ2-2 gives the whole variable domain KAGVTQTPRYLIKTRGQQVTLSCSPISGHRSVSWYQQTPGQGLQFLFEYFSETQRNKGNFPGRFSGRQFSNSRSEMNVSTLELGDSALYLCASSLGQGTGELFFGEGSRLTVL.

The V call is TRBV25-1, the J call TRBJ2-3, with D possibly being TRBD1 (6 bases). Trimming took off 1 base at V and 7 bases at J, with 15 bases between the two ends. The CDR3 runs 15 residues. Germline CDR1 is MGHDK and CDR2 is SYGVNS. CDR3 DNA sequence: TGTGCCAGCAGTGAATGGCAGGGGATATGGAATACGCAGTATTTT. Protein sequence: CASSEWQGIWNTQYF. Complete variable domain (other parts from reference TRBV25-1 and TRBJ2-3): EADIYQTPRYLVIGTGKKITLECSQTMGHDKMYWYQQDPGMELHLIHYSYGVNSTEKGDLSSESTVSRIRTEHFPLTLESARPSHTSQYLCASSEWQGIWNTQYFGPGTRLTVL.

This rearrangement joins TRBV6-1 to TRBJ2-7, with D maybe TRBD2 (6 bases). With 5 bases removed from V and 0 bases from J, the gap between germline ends came to 11 bases. The V gene's germline CDR1 is MNHNS and CDR2 SASEGT. The CDR3 consists of 14 residues. The CDR3 coding sequence is TGTGCCAGCAGTATAGCGGCAAGCTCCTACGAGCAGTACTTC. Residues: CASSIAASSYEQYF.

The CDR3 sequence: CASSVTGRTDTQYF. CDR3 nucleotide sequence: TGTGCCAGCAGCGTGACAGGGCGCACAGATACGCAGTATTTT. The chain is built from TRBV9 and TRBJ2-3, with TRBD1 matching 7 bases. The CDR3 runs to 14 residues. Per germline, CDR1 SGDLS and CDR2 YYNGEE. Losses at the gene ends were 2 bases for V and 1 base for J; bases not matched to a gene: 1.

The rearrangement joins TRBV7-9 to TRBJ1-4; 10 nucleotides agree with TRBD1. The CDR3 is 15 residues long. Trimming cost V 5 bases and J 5 bases; bases outside gene matches: 5. The V gene's germline CDR1 is SEHNR and CDR2 FQNEAQ (reference sequence). This CDR3 reads CASSPRTGGNEKLFF. DNA of the CDR3: TGTGCCAGCAGCCCACGGACAGGGGGGAATGAAAAACTGTTTTTT.

The J gene is TRBJ1-2, the V gene TRBV5-6; unclear D gene. V lost 0 bases to trimming and J lost 5 bases, with 5 bases between them. This CDR3 is built from 12 residues. The germline CDR1 and CDR2 sequences are SGHDT and YYEEEE. The CDR3 sequence: CASSLAGYGYTF. The CDR3 region has the DNA TGTGCCAGCAGCTTGGCGGGGTATGGCTACACCTTC.